This TCR beta chain is drawn from a study of identical twins. MiXCR, applied by TCRdb to the 5' RACE reads, yields one record per CDR3 protein. The sample has about 890,000 distinct CDR3 sequences; around an eighth are singletons. Germline loops: CDR1 LGHDT, CDR2 YNNKEL (reference sequence). This CDR3 has 14 residues. Trimming took off 1 base at V and 15 bases at J, with 16 bases between the two ends. This clonotype appeared once. A further study also used this sample, focusing on yellow fever vaccine responses in identical twins.

The clonotype originates from a woman between 18 and 29 years old in good health. The rearrangement uses TRBV3-1 and TRBJ1-6; D gene unclear. What was sequenced was PBMCs. The CDR3, as DNA: TGTGCCAGCAGCCAAGTTTTTGAGGGCATCAACCTCCACTTT. Translation: CASSQVFEGINLHF.